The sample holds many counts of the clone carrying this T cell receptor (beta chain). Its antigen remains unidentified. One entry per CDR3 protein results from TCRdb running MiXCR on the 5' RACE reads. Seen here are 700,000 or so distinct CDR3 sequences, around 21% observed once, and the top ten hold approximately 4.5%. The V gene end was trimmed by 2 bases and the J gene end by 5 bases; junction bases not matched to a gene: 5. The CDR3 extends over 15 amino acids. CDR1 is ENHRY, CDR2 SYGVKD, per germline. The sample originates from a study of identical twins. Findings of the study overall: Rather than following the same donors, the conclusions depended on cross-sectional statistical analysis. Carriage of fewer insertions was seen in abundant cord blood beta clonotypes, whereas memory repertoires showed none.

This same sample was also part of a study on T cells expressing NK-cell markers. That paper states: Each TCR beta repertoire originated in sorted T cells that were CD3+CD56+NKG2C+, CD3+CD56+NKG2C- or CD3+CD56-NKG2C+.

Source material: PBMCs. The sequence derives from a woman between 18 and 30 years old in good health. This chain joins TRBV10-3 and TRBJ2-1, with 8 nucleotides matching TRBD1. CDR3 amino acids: CAISETATGDNEQFF. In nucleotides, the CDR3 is TGTGCCATCAGTGAGACCGCGACAGGGGACAATGAGCAGTTCTTC.